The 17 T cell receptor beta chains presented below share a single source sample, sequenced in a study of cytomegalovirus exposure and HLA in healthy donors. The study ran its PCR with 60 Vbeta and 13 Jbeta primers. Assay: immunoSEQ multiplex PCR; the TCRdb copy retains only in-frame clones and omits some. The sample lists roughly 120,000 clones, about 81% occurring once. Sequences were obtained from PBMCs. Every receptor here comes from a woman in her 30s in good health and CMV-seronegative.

The CDR3 protein is CASSSSSGRANNEQFF. The CDR3 coding sequence is TGTGCCAGCAGCTCGAGCAGCGGGAGGGCGAACAATGAGCAGTTCTTC. This rearrangement joins TRBV7-6 to TRBJ2-1; 10 positions match TRBD2. J lost 5 bases, V lost 4 bases, and 8 bases had no gene match. Per germline, CDR1 SGHVS and CDR2 FNYEAQ. This CDR3 has 16 amino acids.

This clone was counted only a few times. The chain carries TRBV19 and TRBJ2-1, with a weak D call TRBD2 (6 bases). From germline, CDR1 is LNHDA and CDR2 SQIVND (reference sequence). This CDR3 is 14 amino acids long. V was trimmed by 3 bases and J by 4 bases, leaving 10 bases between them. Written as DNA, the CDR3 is TGTGCCAGTAGTATTGGGGGGTTGTACAATGAGCAGTTCTTC. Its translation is CASSIGGLYNEQFF.

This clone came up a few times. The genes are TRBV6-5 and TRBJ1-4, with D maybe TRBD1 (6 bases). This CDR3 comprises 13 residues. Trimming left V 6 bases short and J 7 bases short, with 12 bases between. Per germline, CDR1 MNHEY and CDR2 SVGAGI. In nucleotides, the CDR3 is TGTGCCAGCAGCTCCCACAGGGCTGAAAAACTGTTTTTT. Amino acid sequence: CASSSHRAEKLFF.

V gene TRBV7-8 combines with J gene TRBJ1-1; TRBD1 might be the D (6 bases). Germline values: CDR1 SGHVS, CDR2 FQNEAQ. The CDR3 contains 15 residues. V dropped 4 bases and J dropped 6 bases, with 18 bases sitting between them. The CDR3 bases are TGTGCCAGCAGCTCTAGGGGGGGGTTTAGCCCTGAAGCTTTCTTT. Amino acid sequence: CASSSRGGFSPEAFF.

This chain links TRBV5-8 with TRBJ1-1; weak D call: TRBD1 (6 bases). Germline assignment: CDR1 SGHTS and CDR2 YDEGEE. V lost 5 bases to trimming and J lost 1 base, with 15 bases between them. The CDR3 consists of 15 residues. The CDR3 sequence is CASRVAPGENTEAFF. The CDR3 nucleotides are TGTGCCAGCAGGGTTGCCCCAGGGGAGAACACTGAAGCTTTCTTT.

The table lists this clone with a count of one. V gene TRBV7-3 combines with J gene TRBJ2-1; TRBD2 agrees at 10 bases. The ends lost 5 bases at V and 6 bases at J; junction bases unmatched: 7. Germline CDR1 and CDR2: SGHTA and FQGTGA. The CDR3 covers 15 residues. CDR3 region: CASSRTSGMLNEQFF. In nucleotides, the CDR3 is TGTGCCAGCAGCCGTACTAGCGGGATGCTCAATGAGCAGTTCTTC.

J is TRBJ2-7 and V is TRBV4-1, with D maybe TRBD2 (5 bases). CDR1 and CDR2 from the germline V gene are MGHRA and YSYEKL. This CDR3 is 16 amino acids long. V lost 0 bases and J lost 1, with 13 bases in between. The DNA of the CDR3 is TGCGCCAGCAGCCAAGATAAGAGGGTTCCGTCCTACGAGCAGTACTTC. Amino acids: CASSQDKRVPSYEQYF.

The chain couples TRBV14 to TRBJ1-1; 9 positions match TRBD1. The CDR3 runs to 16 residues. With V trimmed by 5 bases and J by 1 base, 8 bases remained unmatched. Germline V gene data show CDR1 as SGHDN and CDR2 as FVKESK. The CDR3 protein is CASSNHRGLPNTEAFF. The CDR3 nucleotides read TGTGCCAGCAGCAACCACAGGGGGCTCCCGAACACTGAAGCTTTCTTT.

CDR3 protein: CASSSIAGAETQYF. The CDR3 DNA is TGTGCCAGCAGCTCCATAGCGGGAGCAGAGACCCAGTACTTC. The J gene is TRBJ2-5, the V gene TRBV9; TRBD2 agrees at 9 bases. The CDR3 sequence is 14 residues long. Germline values: CDR1 SGDLS, CDR2 YYNGEE. The V segment lost 4 bases and the J segment 4 bases; nucleotides outside the gene matches: 5.

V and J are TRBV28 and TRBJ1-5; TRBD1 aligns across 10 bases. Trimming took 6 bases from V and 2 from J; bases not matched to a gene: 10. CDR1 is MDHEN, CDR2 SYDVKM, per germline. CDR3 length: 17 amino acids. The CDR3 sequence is CASSLRGTGVGNQPQHF. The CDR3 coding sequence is TGTGCCAGCAGCTTAAGGGGGACAGGGGTTGGCAATCAGCCCCAGCATTTT.

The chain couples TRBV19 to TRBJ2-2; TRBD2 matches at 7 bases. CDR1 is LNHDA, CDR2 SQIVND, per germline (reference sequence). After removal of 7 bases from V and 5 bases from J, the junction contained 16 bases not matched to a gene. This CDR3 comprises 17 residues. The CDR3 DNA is TGTGCCAGTATCCCCAGGCCCGGACTAGGTCGAACCGGGGAGCTGTTTTTT. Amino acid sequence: CASIPRPGLGRTGELFF.

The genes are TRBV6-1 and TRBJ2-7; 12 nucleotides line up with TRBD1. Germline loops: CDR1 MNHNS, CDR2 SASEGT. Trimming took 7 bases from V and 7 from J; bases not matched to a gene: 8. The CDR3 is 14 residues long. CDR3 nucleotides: TGTGCCAGCAAGGGGACAGGGGGCTTTGGGGAGCAGTACTTC. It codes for CASKGTGGFGEQYF.

The CDR3 bases are TGTGCCAGCAGTTCCCGGGGGGGCACTGAAGCTTTCTTT. Residues: CASSSRGGTEAFF. This chain connects TRBV4-2 to TRBJ1-1; a possible D gene is TRBD1 (5 bases). There are 13 residues in the CDR3. Germline CDR1 reads LGHNA; CDR2 reads YNFKEQ. V was cut by 6 bases and J by 4 bases, with 12 bases left in between.

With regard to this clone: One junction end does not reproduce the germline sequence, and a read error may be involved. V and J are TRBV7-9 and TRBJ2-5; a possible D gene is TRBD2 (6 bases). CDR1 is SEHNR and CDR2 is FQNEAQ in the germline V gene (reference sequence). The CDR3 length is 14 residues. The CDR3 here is CASSLIAGKEAQYF. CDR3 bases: TGTGCCAGCAGCTTAATCGCGGGGAAAGAGGCCCAGTACTTC.

CDR3 in DNA: TGTGCCAGCAGCTTGGACAGGAGAAGGAACATTCAGTACTTC. It encodes CASSLDRRRNIQYF. The V call is TRBV5-4, the J call TRBJ2-4, with a tentative D call TRBD1 (5 bases). Deletions cut 0 bases from V and 7 bases from J, with 11 bases between. CDR1 and CDR2 (germline): SGHNT, YYREEE (reference sequence). The CDR3 length is 14 residues.

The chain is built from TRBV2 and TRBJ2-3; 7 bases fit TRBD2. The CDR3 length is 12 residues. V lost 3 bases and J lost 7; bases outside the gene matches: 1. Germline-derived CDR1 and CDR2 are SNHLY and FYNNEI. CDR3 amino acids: CASSEREYTQYF. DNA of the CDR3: TGTGCCAGCAGTGAGCGGGAGTATACGCAGTATTTT.

CDR3: CASSESGTHSPLHF. The CDR3 DNA reads as TGTGCCAGCAGTGAATCCGGGACTCACTCACCCCTCCACTTT. This chain connects TRBV25-1 to TRBJ1-6, with D possibly being TRBD1 (5 bases). Trimming pared 1 base from V and 10 bases from J, leaving 11 bases between. The CDR3 consists of 14 residues. The germline gives CDR1 MGHDK, CDR2 SYGVNS.